These T cell receptor beta chains were read from a single sample in a study of PD-1 blockade in classical Hodgkin lymphoma. Sequencing used immunoSEQ multiplex PCR; TCRdb keeps in-frame clones, though not all of them. The sample consists of approximately 57,000 clones, under 95% of them appearing once. This material consisted of peripheral blood mononuclear cells (PBMCs), taken before the second cycle of nivolumab. These receptors originate from a human donor with classical Hodgkin lymphoma. CDR3s include the opening cysteine and the closing phenylalanine or tryptophan. The D gene is left open where the match is weak. Size values are once, few and many counts, or a class for expanded clones, and some rows have none.

j_gene	abundance	v_gene	d_gene	CDR3nt	CDR3aa
TRBJ2-2	few	TRBV27	TRBD2	TGTGCCAGCAGTCCCCCGGGACTAGCGAACACCGGGGAGCTGTTTTTT	CASSPPGLANTGELFF
TRBJ1-2	-	TRBV4-2	-	TGTGCCAGCGGCGAGCCGGCGAGCTATGGCTACACCTTC	CASGEPASYGYTF
TRBJ1-1	-	TRBV10-3	TRBD1	TGTGCCATCAATCCGACAGGGGCTCACACTGAAGCTTTCTTT	CAINPTGAHTEAFF
TRBJ2-2	once	TRBV28	-	TGTGCCAGCAGTTTATATGGGGGGCTTAGCACCGGGGAGCTGTTTTTT	CASSLYGGLSTGELFF
TRBJ1-2	-	TRBV27	-	TGTGCCAGCAGTTTAAGCCCATCGACACATTCCTATGGCTACACCTTC	CASSLSPSTHSYGYTF
TRBJ2-1	-	TRBV2	TRBD1	TGTGCCAGCAGTGAAAGCAGGACAGGCGAGAATGAGCAGTTCTTC	CASSESRTGENEQFF
TRBJ1-1	-	TRBV29-1	-	TGCAGCGTTGAGAGCGAAGCTTTCTTT	CSVESEAFF
TRBJ2-5	-	TRBV6-5	TRBD1	TGTGCCAGCAGTTGGCGACAGGGGGCGGGGGAGACCCAGTACTTC	CASSWRQGAGETQYF
TRBJ2-3	-	TRBV28	TRBD1	TGTGCCAGCAGTTTAGGTATGAACCCGGGACAGGGTACGTTCCCGGGGTCAGCTGATACGCAGTATTTT	CASSLGMNPGQGTFPGSADTQYF
TRBJ1-4	once	TRBV9	-	TGTGCCAGCAGCGCCAGGGGTTCAACTAATGAAAAACTGTTTTTT	CASSARGSTNEKLFF
TRBJ1-2	-	TRBV6-1	-	TGTGCCAGCAGTGAAGTCAGAGGAGGCTACACCTTC	CASSEVRGGYTF
TRBJ2-3	once	TRBV27	-	TGTGCCAGCACCTCTTGGAGGGGCGTGGGCACAGATACGCAGTATTTT	CASTSWRGVGTDTQYF
TRBJ1-2	-	TRBV28	-	TGTGCCAGCATCGGCAGTTCGACCTATGGCTACACCTTC	CASIGSSTYGYTF
TRBJ2-1	-	TRBV29-1	TRBD1	TGCAGCGTTGAACTTGGGCAGGGGGCGGGTGAGCAGTTCTTC	CSVELGQGAGEQFF
TRBJ1-3	-	TRBV2	TRBD1	TGTGCCAGCAGTGTAGACAGGGGCTCTGGAAACACCATATATTTT	CASSVDRGSGNTIYF
TRBJ2-7	-	TRBV19	-	TGTGCCAGTAGGTCCGGGACGGTGAACTCCTACGAGCAGTACTTC	CASRSGTVNSYEQYF
TRBJ1-4	-	TRBV10-3	-	TGTGCCATCAGTGTCGGGGCAGAAGAAAAACTGTTTTTT	CAISVGAEEKLFF
TRBJ2-1	-	TRBV9	-	TGTGCCAGCACTCAACAGGCCACCCCCTCCTCCTACAATGAGCAGTTCTTC	CASTQQATPSSYNEQFF
TRBJ2-7	-	TRBV19	TRBD2	TGTGCCAGTAGTAAGAGCGGGGTCTACTACGAGCAGTACTTC	CASSKSGVYYEQYF
TRBJ2-7	once	TRBV7-9	-	TGTGCCAGCAGCTTAGGACCCGGCGGAAGGTCCTACGAGCAGTACTTC	CASSLGPGGRSYEQYF
TRBJ2-5	-	TRBV9	-	TGTGCCAGCAGCTTTGGGGGACAAGAGACCCAGTACTTC	CASSFGGQETQYF
TRBJ1-3	-	TRBV7-2	-	TGTGCCAGCAGCTTAGCGCCCAGGCCTTCTGGAAACACCATATATTTT	CASSLAPRPSGNTIYF
TRBJ2-2	-	TRBV27	-	TGTGCCAGCAGTTTCGGGCTAGCGAGCACCGGGGAGCTGTTTTTT	CASSFGLASTGELFF
TRBJ1-5	once	TRBV28	-	TGTGCCAGCAGTTTCACGCGCGACAGTCCAGGGTTTAGCAATCAGCCCCAGCATTTT	CASSFTRDSPGFSNQPQHF